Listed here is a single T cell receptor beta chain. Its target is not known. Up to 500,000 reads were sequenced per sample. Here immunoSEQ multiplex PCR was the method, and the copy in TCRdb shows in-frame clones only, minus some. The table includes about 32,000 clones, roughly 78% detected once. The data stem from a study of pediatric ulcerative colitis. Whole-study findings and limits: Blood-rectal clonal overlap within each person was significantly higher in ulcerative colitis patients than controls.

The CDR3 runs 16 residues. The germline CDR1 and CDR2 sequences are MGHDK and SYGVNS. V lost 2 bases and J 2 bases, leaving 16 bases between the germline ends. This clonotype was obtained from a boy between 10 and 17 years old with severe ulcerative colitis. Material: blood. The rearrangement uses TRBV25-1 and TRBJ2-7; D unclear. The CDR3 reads CASSEQAGSSPYEQYF. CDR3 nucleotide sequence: TGTGCCAGCAGTGAACAGGCCGGAAGTAGCCCCTACGAGCAGTACTTC.